Shown below are 26 T cell receptor beta chains from a single sample sequenced in a study of cytomegalovirus exposure and HLA in healthy donors. Assay used: immunoSEQ multiplex PCR; TCRdb lists only in-frame clones, some missing. The profile shows over 85,000 clones, about 95% of them singletons. Sequencing was done on a sample of PBMCs. These receptors all come from a woman aged 18-29 years in good health and CMV-seronegative.

The V call is TRBV5-1, the J call TRBJ2-3; 8 bases agree with TRBD2. The CDR3 spans 15 residues. J gave up 4 bases and V 1 base, and 5 bases lay outside the gene matches. Germline assignment: CDR1 SGHRS and CDR2 YFSETQ. The DNA of the CDR3 is TGCGCCAGCAGCTTGCGGGGGGGCCGACCAGATACGCAGTATTTT. This translates into CASSLRGGRPDTQYF.

The chain has TRBV11-2 and TRBJ2-7; 11 nucleotides line up with TRBD2. Germline CDR1 and CDR2: SGHAT and FQNNGV. CDR3 length equals 15 residues. J lost 4 bases, V lost 5 bases, and 7 bases had no gene match. The CDR3 DNA is TGTGCCAGCAGCAGGGCCGGGACTAGCGGATACGAGCAGTACTTC. Protein: CASSRAGTSGYEQYF.

The chain is built from TRBV7-8 and TRBJ2-2, with 8 nucleotides matching TRBD2. Trimming at V came to 10 bases and at J to 6 bases, leaving 13 bases not matched to a gene. Looked up from germline, CDR1 is SGHVS and CDR2 is FQNEAQ. This CDR3 has 15 amino acids. CDR3 sequence reads: CATPPRGLDAGELFF. CDR3 sequence (DNA): TGTGCCACTCCCCCGCGGGGACTAGACGCCGGGGAGCTGTTTTTT.

The table lists this clone with a count of one. The chain couples TRBV6-1 to TRBJ1-4, with 8 bases matching TRBD1. CDR3 length equals 16 residues. The V gene end was trimmed by 0 bases and the J gene end by 7 bases; junction bases not matched to a gene: 7. The germline V gene encodes CDR1 MNHNS and CDR2 SASEGT. The DNA for the CDR3 is TGTGCCAGCAGTGAAGCAGGACAGGGATCAATTGAAAAACTGTTTTTT. Encoded protein: CASSEAGQGSIEKLFF.

The chain has TRBV6-4 and TRBJ2-5; TRBD2 matches at 10 bases. Germline CDR1 reads MRHNA; CDR2 reads SNTAGT. With V trimmed by 3 bases and J by 5 bases, 9 bases remained unmatched. This CDR3 has 16 residues. The CDR3 region is CASSESSGSGRETQYF. Written as DNA, the CDR3 is TGTGCCAGCAGTGAATCTAGCGGGAGCGGTAGGGAGACCCAGTACTTC.

The genes are TRBV5-1 and TRBJ2-5, with D perhaps matching TRBD1 (5 bases). The CDR3 loop spans 14 amino acids. CDR1 is SGHRS, CDR2 YFSETQ, per germline. With 0 bases removed from V and 2 bases from J, the gap between germline ends came to 8 bases. The CDR3 loop reads CASSLEPGQETQYF. CDR3 bases: TGCGCCAGCAGCTTGGAACCAGGGCAAGAGACCCAGTACTTC.

This clone showed up just once. The J gene is TRBJ1-2, the V gene TRBV18; D might be TRBD1 (6 bases). With 6 bases removed from V and 4 bases from J, the gap between germline ends came to 9 bases. CDR1 is KGHSH and CDR2 is LQKENI in the germline V gene. There are 12 residues in the CDR3. The CDR3 reads CASSGQAYGYTF. The CDR3, as DNA: TGTGCCAGCTCGGGACAAGCCTATGGCTACACCTTC. Based on the CDR3 plus reference TRBV18 and TRBJ1-2, the full variable domain is NAGVMQNPRHLVRRRGQEARLRCSPMKGHSHVYWYRQLPEEGLKFMVYLQKENIIDESGMPKERFSAEFPKEGPSILRIQQVVRGDSAAYFCASSGQAYGYTFGSGTRLTVV.

The V gene is TRBV19, the J gene TRBJ2-7; D is possibly TRBD2 (7 bases). The CDR3 has 14 amino acids. Germline CDR1 reads LNHDA; CDR2 reads SQIVND (reference sequence). V lost 3 bases and J lost 3, with 12 bases in between. The CDR3 DNA is TGTGCCAGTAGTATGTGGGGGGGCCTCTACGAGCAGTACTTC. It is translated as CASSMWGGLYEQYF.

The V and J genes are TRBV7-2 and TRBJ2-1; D is unresolved. CDR3 length equals 13 residues. Germline V CDR1 and CDR2: SGHTA, FQGNSA. Trimming removed 4 bases from V and 9 bases from J, with 13 bases in between. DNA of the CDR3: TGTGCCAGCAGCTCCCTCCGGTTCGGTGAGCAGTTCTTC. Its translation is CASSSLRFGEQFF.

The chain joins TRBV4-1 to TRBJ2-3; TRBD1 is a possible D gene (7 bases). With 0 bases removed from V and 7 bases from J, the gap between germline ends came to 20 bases. Germline V lookup: CDR1 MGHRA, CDR2 YSYEKL. The CDR3 extends over 17 amino acids. The CDR3 DNA reads TGCGCCAGCAGCCAAGATTCGGCAGGGGGGAGTGCGCATACGCAGTATTTT. It codes for CASSQDSAGGSAHTQYF.

This rearrangement joins TRBV7-2 to TRBJ2-7, with D hard to call. CDR1 and CDR2 (germline): SGHTA, FQGNSA. V lost 5 bases and J lost 5, with 10 bases in between. The CDR3 has 12 residues. CDR3 sequence (DNA): TGTGCCAGCAGCGCATATGGCCACGAGCAGTACTTC. Its protein is CASSAYGHEQYF.

This rearrangement joins TRBV28 to TRBJ2-1; D possibly corresponds to TRBD2 (6 bases). Germline CDR1 reads MDHEN; CDR2 reads SYDVKM. This CDR3 contains 12 residues. Trimming cost V 6 bases and J 6 bases, with 9 bases left between them. CDR3 amino acids: CASRARGNEQFF. The CDR3 DNA sequence: TGTGCCAGCAGAGCGCGGGGCAATGAGCAGTTCTTC.

The CDR3 DNA follows: TGTGCCAGCAGCCCAACTAGCGGGGGCACAGATACGCAGTATTTT. The encoded protein is CASSPTSGGTDTQYF. V gene TRBV13 combines with J gene TRBJ2-3; 10 nucleotides align to TRBD2. This CDR3 contains 15 residues. Germline trimming cut 5 bases from V and 1 base from J; bases unmatched to any gene: 3. From germline, CDR1 is PRHDT and CDR2 FYEKMQ (reference sequence).

The gene calls are TRBV4-2 and TRBJ1-5; 7 bases are a match to TRBD1. There are 16 residues in the CDR3. V lost 0 bases, J lost 6 bases, and 8 bases stayed unmatched. Germline CDR1 LGHNA, CDR2 YNFKEQ. The CDR3 reads CASSQDREGGGQPQHF. CDR3 bases: TGTGCCAGCAGCCAAGATCGAGAAGGGGGCGGTCAGCCCCAGCATTTT.

V is TRBV28 and J is TRBJ2-7; 7 nucleotides line up with TRBD1. V shed 6 bases and J 6 bases; nucleotides not matched to a gene: 14. Germline CDR1 reads MDHEN; CDR2 reads SYDVKM. The CDR3 runs 15 residues. The CDR3 sequence is CASRDDRAKPLEQYF. In DNA, the CDR3 is TGTGCCAGCAGGGACGACAGGGCCAAGCCTCTCGAGCAGTACTTC.

V is TRBV5-1 and J is TRBJ2-7, with TRBD2 as a possible D gene (6 bases). CDR1 SGHRS and CDR2 YFSETQ come from the germline V gene. Trimming removed 5 bases at V and 2 bases at J, with 14 bases between. The CDR3 consists of 14 residues. CDR3 amino acids: CASRMGGSAYEQYF. CDR3 DNA: TGCGCCAGCAGAATGGGAGGTTCGGCCTACGAGCAGTACTTC.

The chain has TRBV9 and TRBJ2-1, with 10 bases aligning to TRBD2. This CDR3 is 15 amino acids long. The V gene's germline CDR1 is SGDLS and CDR2 YYNGEE. J was trimmed by 10 bases and V by 2 bases; bases with no gene match: 9. In DNA form, the CDR3 reads TGTGCCAGCAGCGTCATGAGCGGGGGGGCCGACGAGCAGTTCTTC. It encodes CASSVMSGGADEQFF.

This clone was recorded only once. The genes are TRBV10-3 and TRBJ2-7, with 7 bases identical to TRBD1. Germline CDR1 and CDR2: ENHRY and SYGVKD. J gave up 3 bases and V 10 bases, and 9 bases lay outside the gene matches. The CDR3 has 13 residues. The DNA for the CDR3 is TGTGCCAGTGATGGGTCAGGGGGCTACGAGCAGTACTTC. This sequence encodes CASDGSGGYEQYF.

The chain couples TRBV30 to TRBJ1-6, with a tentative D call TRBD1 (5 bases). The CDR3 sequence is 11 residues long. Germline V gene data show CDR1 as GTSNPN and CDR2 as SVGIG (reference sequence). Trimming took 5 bases from V and 10 from J, leaving 9 bases between them. CDR3 sequence reads: CAWGGGSPLHF. The CDR3 coding sequence is TGTGCCTGGGGCGGGGGATCACCCCTCCACTTT.

The J gene is TRBJ2-2, the V gene TRBV5-4; 7 bases are shared with TRBD1. CDR3 length: 15 residues. J gave up 9 bases and V 1 base, and 9 bases lay outside the gene matches. Germline V CDR1 and CDR2: SGHNT, YYREEE (reference sequence). CDR3 sequence: CASSLSAGGFWELFF. CDR3 sequence (DNA): TGTGCCAGCAGCTTGTCGGCAGGGGGATTCTGGGAGCTGTTTTTT. The full variable domain, in which reference TRBV5-4 and TRBJ2-2 provide the parts outside the CDR3, is ETGVTQSPTHLIKTRGQQVTLRCSSQSGHNTVSWYQQALGQGPQFIFQYYREEENGRGNFPPRFSGLQFPNYSSELNVNALELDDSALYLCASSLSAGGFWELFFGEGSRLTVL.

The chain carries TRBV6-4 and TRBJ2-3, with 8 nucleotides matching TRBD2. With V trimmed by 4 bases and J by 2 bases, 5 bases remained unmatched. CDR1 and CDR2 (germline): MRHNA, SNTAGT. CDR3 length: 15 amino acids. CDR3 region: CASSGKAGATDTQYF. In DNA, the CDR3 is TGTGCCAGCAGTGGTAAAGCGGGGGCCACAGATACGCAGTATTTT.

The J gene is TRBJ1-3, the V gene TRBV19; D unresolved. V shed 8 bases and J shed 3 bases, with 8 bases lying between them. The CDR3 has 12 amino acids. Per germline, CDR1 LNHDA and CDR2 SQIVND (reference sequence). The CDR3 DNA sequence: TGTGCCAGTGGAGTATTTGGAAACACCATATATTTT. Its translation: CASGVFGNTIYF.

V usage is TRBV6-1 and J usage is TRBJ1-6; D uncertain. Between the trimmed V and J ends, which lost 0 bases and 12 bases, there was a span of 9 bases. Germline CDR1 is MNHNS and CDR2 is SASEGT. The CDR3 extends over 13 amino acids. Here the CDR3 DNA reads TGTGCCAGCAGTGAAGCGTTCGAGGGACCCCTCCACTTT. This encodes CASSEAFEGPLHF.

The table lists this clone with a count of one. This chain links TRBV6-6 with TRBJ2-1; TRBD2 matches at 8 bases. This CDR3 has 16 amino acids. V was clipped by 6 bases and J by 4 bases; unmatched bases: 11. Germline assignment: CDR1 MNHNY and CDR2 SVGAGI (reference sequence). The CDR3 reads CASRNGGRGDYNEQFF. CDR3 nucleotide sequence: TGTGCCAGCAGGAACGGCGGGCGGGGGGATTACAATGAGCAGTTCTTC.

The chain uses TRBV6-1 and TRBJ2-2; maybe TRBD1 (5 bases). Per the germline V gene, CDR1 is MNHNS and CDR2 is SASEGT. The CDR3 is 15 amino acids. V lost 5 bases and J 2 bases, leaving 12 bases between the germline ends. In nucleotides, the CDR3 is TGTGCCAGCAGTTGGAGACAGCTAAACACCGGGGAGCTGTTTTTT. Amino acids: CASSWRQLNTGELFF.

The V call is TRBV7-9, the J call TRBJ2-3; 9 nucleotides match TRBD1. J lost 1 base, V lost 8 bases, and 4 bases had no gene match. Germline CDR1 reads SEHNR; CDR2 reads FQNEAQ (reference sequence). The CDR3 loop spans 14 amino acids. The CDR3 DNA follows: TGTGCCAGCGTCCGGGACAGGGGCACAGATACGCAGTATTTT. Protein sequence: CASVRDRGTDTQYF.